This is a list of T cell receptor beta chains from one sample in a study of cytomegalovirus exposure and HLA in healthy donors. Clones were read by immunoSEQ multiplex PCR, and TCRdb kept only the in-frame ones, dropping some. The sample lists roughly 220,000 clones; more than 60% were seen once. The sample taken for sequencing was PBMCs. The receptors were gathered from a man aged 50 to 60 in good health and CMV-seronegative. Each CDR3 is given with its conserved first and last residue. A D gene is named only where the DNA matches it firmly. Where a row states a size, it is once, few, many or the class of an expanded clone; other rows omit it.

d_call: -
j_call: TRBJ1-5
v_call: TRBV30
clone_size: -
cdr3_nt: TGTGCCGGTAGCTGGGGGCTCTCATATAGCAATCAGCCCCAGCATTTT
cdr3_aa: CAGSWGLSYSNQPQHF

d_call: -
j_call: TRBJ2-5
v_call: TRBV27
clone_size: -
cdr3_nt: TGTGCCAGCAGTTTATCGGCCCCGCGGGGAGGTGGAAAGACCCAGTACTTC
cdr3_aa: CASSLSAPRGGGKTQYF

d_call: TRBD1
j_call: TRBJ1-1
v_call: TRBV30
clone_size: -
cdr3_nt: TGTGCCGGGAGGGGGCAGTCTATTTCTGAAGCTTTCTTT
cdr3_aa: CAGRGQSISEAFF

d_call: -
j_call: TRBJ1-1
v_call: TRBV4-1
clone_size: few
cdr3_nt: TGCGCCAGCAGCCAAGCACAGGGCGGCACTGAAGCTTTCTTT
cdr3_aa: CASSQAQGGTEAFF

d_call: TRBD1
j_call: TRBJ2-7
v_call: TRBV5-3
clone_size: -
cdr3_nt: TGTGCCAGAAGCCGAGATCCGGGACAGGGCCTCTACGAGCAGTACTTC
cdr3_aa: CARSRDPGQGLYEQYF

d_call: -
j_call: TRBJ1-4
v_call: TRBV6-1
clone_size: few
cdr3_nt: TGTGCCAGCTCGGGGGAATGGGATGAAAAACTGTTTTTT
cdr3_aa: CASSGEWDEKLFF

d_call: TRBD2
j_call: TRBJ2-7
v_call: TRBV5-4
clone_size: few
cdr3_nt: TGTGCCAGCAGCTTGGACCCTTATAGCGGGAGTCGGGGCGAGCAGTACTTC
cdr3_aa: CASSLDPYSGSRGEQYF

d_call: TRBD1
j_call: TRBJ1-5
v_call: TRBV6-6
clone_size: -
cdr3_nt: TGTGCCAGCAGCGGTAGGGGGCTACCTAGCAATCAGCCCCAGCATTTT
cdr3_aa: CASSGRGLPSNQPQHF

d_call: TRBD1
j_call: TRBJ2-5
v_call: TRBV27
clone_size: once
cdr3_nt: TGTGCCAGCAGTTCCTTGACAGGGGCTAGAGAGACCCAGTACTTC
cdr3_aa: CASSSLTGARETQYF

d_call: -
j_call: TRBJ1-1
v_call: TRBV30
clone_size: -
cdr3_nt: TGTGCCTGGAGTGTAGGGGTGAACACTGAAGCTTTCTTT
cdr3_aa: CAWSVGVNTEAFF

d_call: -
j_call: TRBJ1-5
v_call: TRBV2
clone_size: -
cdr3_nt: TGTGCCAGCGTAACAGGATGGGATCAGCCCCAGCATTTT
cdr3_aa: CASVTGWDQPQHF

d_call: -
j_call: TRBJ2-3
v_call: TRBV5-4
clone_size: -
cdr3_nt: TGTGCCAGCAGCTTGGCCGGGGGTACAGATACGCAGTATTTT
cdr3_aa: CASSLAGGTDTQYF

d_call: -
j_call: TRBJ2-2
v_call: TRBV11-2
clone_size: -
cdr3_nt: TGTGCCCTCCGGGGGGCCACCGGGGAGCTGTTTTTT
cdr3_aa: CALRGATGELFF

d_call: -
j_call: TRBJ2-2
v_call: TRBV10-3
clone_size: few
cdr3_nt: TGTGCCATCAGTGATCAGGGCCCTGATGACGGGGAGCTGTTTTTT
cdr3_aa: CAISDQGPDDGELFF

d_call: TRBD1
j_call: TRBJ2-2
v_call: TRBV5-1
clone_size: -
cdr3_nt: TGCGCCAGCAGCTACCGGGACAGTTCAAACACCGGGGAGCTGTTTTTT
cdr3_aa: CASSYRDSSNTGELFF

d_call: -
j_call: TRBJ2-7
v_call: TRBV28
clone_size: -
cdr3_nt: TGTGCCAGCAGTTTTCAGGCCTCCCGGGAGCAGTACTTC
cdr3_aa: CASSFQASREQYF

d_call: TRBD1
j_call: TRBJ1-5
v_call: TRBV7-9
clone_size: -
cdr3_nt: TGTGCCAGCAGCCGGACAGGGGGATTTCAGCCCCAGCATTTT
cdr3_aa: CASSRTGGFQPQHF

d_call: TRBD1
j_call: TRBJ1-5
v_call: TRBV7-3
clone_size: -
cdr3_nt: TGTGCCAGCAGCTTCAGGGGGCGCGGGGGCAATCAGCCCCAGCATTTT
cdr3_aa: CASSFRGRGGNQPQHF

d_call: -
j_call: TRBJ2-7
v_call: TRBV2
clone_size: -
cdr3_nt: TGTGCCAGCACCGCGGAAACAGGATTCTACGAGCAGTACTTC
cdr3_aa: CASTAETGFYEQYF

d_call: -
j_call: TRBJ1-5
v_call: TRBV7-2
clone_size: -
cdr3_nt: TGTGCCAGCAGTCAGGGAAGCAATCAGCCCCAGCATTTT
cdr3_aa: CASSQGSNQPQHF

d_call: -
j_call: TRBJ2-5
v_call: TRBV7-2
clone_size: -
cdr3_nt: TGTGCCAGCAGCTTGTACTCACAGGGCAAGGGGAAAGAGACCCAGTACTTC
cdr3_aa: CASSLYSQGKGKETQYF

d_call: -
j_call: TRBJ2-4
v_call: TRBV27
clone_size: -
cdr3_nt: TGTGCCAGCAGTTTCAGGGGAAAAAACATTCAGTACTTC
cdr3_aa: CASSFRGKNIQYF

d_call: TRBD1
j_call: TRBJ1-5
v_call: TRBV5-8
clone_size: -
cdr3_nt: TGTGCCAGCAGCTTCGGACAGGGGTGGGATCAGCCCCAGCATTTT
cdr3_aa: CASSFGQGWDQPQHF

d_call: -
j_call: TRBJ2-3
v_call: TRBV15
clone_size: -
cdr3_nt: TGTGCCACCAGCAGTCGCGGGAGCACAGATACGCAGTATTTT
cdr3_aa: CATSSRGSTDTQYF

d_call: TRBD2
j_call: TRBJ2-7
v_call: TRBV11-3
clone_size: few
cdr3_nt: TGTGCCAGCAGCTACACTAGCGGGAGAAGCAGCGAGCAGTACTTC
cdr3_aa: CASSYTSGRSSEQYF

d_call: TRBD1
j_call: TRBJ2-7
v_call: TRBV2
clone_size: -
cdr3_nt: TGTGCCAGCAGTGACAGGGGGTACGAGCAGTACTTC
cdr3_aa: CASSDRGYEQYF

d_call: TRBD1
j_call: TRBJ2-5
v_call: TRBV5-1
clone_size: once
cdr3_nt: TGCGCCAGCAGCTTGGCCAAGGCAGGGGGAACCGAGACCCAGTACTTC
cdr3_aa: CASSLAKAGGTETQYF

d_call: -
j_call: TRBJ1-1
v_call: TRBV28
clone_size: -
cdr3_nt: TGTGCCAGCAGTTTAACCAATCGGGGGTATAACACTGAAGCTTTCTTT
cdr3_aa: CASSLTNRGYNTEAFF

d_call: -
j_call: TRBJ1-2
v_call: TRBV5-1
clone_size: -
cdr3_nt: TGCGCCAGCAGCTTGGCAGAGGAAGTCGGCGGCTACACCTTC
cdr3_aa: CASSLAEEVGGYTF

d_call: TRBD1
j_call: TRBJ2-3
v_call: TRBV6-5
clone_size: -
cdr3_nt: TGTGCCACATTCGTACCGGGACAGGGCACAGATACGCAGTATTTT
cdr3_aa: CATFVPGQGTDTQYF

d_call: TRBD2
j_call: TRBJ2-4
v_call: TRBV7-8
clone_size: -
cdr3_nt: TGTGCCAGCAGCTTAGGACTAGCTGCCGGGGCCAAAAACATTCAGTACTTC
cdr3_aa: CASSLGLAAGAKNIQYF

d_call: -
j_call: TRBJ2-1
v_call: TRBV19
clone_size: -
cdr3_nt: TGTGCCAGTAAGACAGAACTCTCCTACAATGAGCAGTTCTTC
cdr3_aa: CASKTELSYNEQFF

d_call: -
j_call: TRBJ2-5
v_call: TRBV19
clone_size: -
cdr3_nt: TGTGCCAGTAGTATACGGGGAGAGACCCAGTACTTC
cdr3_aa: CASSIRGETQYF

d_call: TRBD1
j_call: TRBJ1-5
v_call: TRBV27
clone_size: few
cdr3_nt: TGTGCCAGCAGTGGACAGGGGGCGCGGGGCAATCAGCCCCAGCATTTT
cdr3_aa: CASSGQGARGNQPQHF

d_call: TRBD1
j_call: TRBJ2-3
v_call: TRBV7-2
clone_size: -
cdr3_nt: TGTGCCAGCAGAGTGGACAGGGGAGGAGATACGCAGTATTTT
cdr3_aa: CASRVDRGGDTQYF

d_call: -
j_call: TRBJ1-5
v_call: TRBV19
clone_size: -
cdr3_nt: TGTGCCAGTAGTGCAGGAGGTTATAGCAATCAGCCCCAGCATTTT
cdr3_aa: CASSAGGYSNQPQHF

d_call: TRBD1
j_call: TRBJ1-1
v_call: TRBV10-3
clone_size: -
cdr3_nt: TGTGCCATCAGAGGACAGGGGGCGAACACTGAAGCTTTCTTT
cdr3_aa: CAIRGQGANTEAFF

d_call: -
j_call: TRBJ1-2
v_call: TRBV9
clone_size: -
cdr3_nt: TGTGCCAGCAGCGCGCTTATCGGGGACTATGGCTACACCTTC
cdr3_aa: CASSALIGDYGYTF

d_call: -
j_call: TRBJ2-3
v_call: TRBV27
clone_size: -
cdr3_nt: TGTGCCAGCAGTTTTTACAGGGGGAGGGTCAGGGACACAGATACGCAGTATTTT
cdr3_aa: CASSFYRGRVRDTDTQYF

d_call: -
j_call: TRBJ2-1
v_call: TRBV5-1
clone_size: -
cdr3_nt: TGCGCCAGCAGCTCCGCGTCGGATGAGCAGTTCTTC
cdr3_aa: CASSSASDEQFF

d_call: -
j_call: TRBJ2-2
v_call: TRBV19
clone_size: few
cdr3_nt: TGTGCCAGTACAACAGGGTCCGGCACCGGGGAGCTGTTTTTT
cdr3_aa: CASTTGSGTGELFF

d_call: -
j_call: TRBJ1-5
v_call: TRBV6-5
clone_size: -
cdr3_nt: TGTGCCAGCAGCTTTACCGCGGATCAGCCCCAGCATTTT
cdr3_aa: CASSFTADQPQHF

d_call: TRBD1
j_call: TRBJ2-7
v_call: TRBV2
clone_size: few
cdr3_nt: TGTGCCAGCAGTTACCCTAGGACAGGCGGATACTACGAGCAGTACTTC
cdr3_aa: CASSYPRTGGYYEQYF

d_call: -
j_call: TRBJ2-7
v_call: TRBV7-6
clone_size: -
cdr3_nt: TGTGCCAGCAGCTTAGATGAAGGGGCAGGGCAGTACTTC
cdr3_aa: CASSLDEGAGQYF

d_call: TRBD2
j_call: TRBJ2-1
v_call: TRBV7-9
clone_size: -
cdr3_nt: TGTGCCAGCAGCTTAGGCGGGAGCCCGGTGAATGAGCAGTTCTTC
cdr3_aa: CASSLGGSPVNEQFF

d_call: -
j_call: TRBJ2-1
v_call: TRBV29-1
clone_size: -
cdr3_nt: TGCAGCGTTGATGCGGACAACAGATCCGGAAAGTTCTTC
cdr3_aa: CSVDADNRSGKFF

d_call: TRBD1
j_call: TRBJ1-1
v_call: TRBV9
clone_size: -
cdr3_nt: TGTGCCAGCAGCCCGGGACAGCCTGTCACTGAAGCTTTCTTT
cdr3_aa: CASSPGQPVTEAFF

d_call: TRBD1
j_call: TRBJ2-7
v_call: TRBV5-1
clone_size: -
cdr3_nt: TGCGCCAGCAGCTCGGGACAGGGGGCGCGCGAGCAGTACTTC
cdr3_aa: CASSSGQGAREQYF

d_call: -
j_call: TRBJ2-2
v_call: TRBV28
clone_size: -
cdr3_nt: TGTGCCAGCAGCAGTAACACCGGGGAGCTGTTTTTT
cdr3_aa: CASSSNTGELFF

d_call: TRBD2
j_call: TRBJ2-7
v_call: TRBV28
clone_size: -
cdr3_nt: TGTGCCAGCAGTGCGGGGGGTGCGGGGAAGTACTTC
cdr3_aa: CASSAGGAGKYF

d_call: -
j_call: TRBJ2-7
v_call: TRBV5-4
clone_size: -
cdr3_nt: TGTGCCAGCAGCTACGCGGCGGCCTACGAGCAGTACTTC
cdr3_aa: CASSYAAAYEQYF

d_call: -
j_call: TRBJ2-1
v_call: TRBV2
clone_size: -
cdr3_nt: TGTGCCAGCAGTGTGTACTACAATGAGCAGTTCTTC
cdr3_aa: CASSVYYNEQFF

d_call: TRBD1
j_call: TRBJ1-2
v_call: TRBV27
clone_size: -
cdr3_nt: TGTGCCAGCACTGCGGACAGGGCCTATGGCTACACCTTC
cdr3_aa: CASTADRAYGYTF

d_call: TRBD2
j_call: TRBJ2-1
v_call: TRBV6-1
clone_size: few
cdr3_nt: TGTGCCAGCAGCGCCGGGACTAGCGGCTACAATGAGCAGTTCTTC
cdr3_aa: CASSAGTSGYNEQFF